This is a list of T cell receptor beta chains from one sample in a study of vaccination effects on CD4 cells after COVID-19. Which antigens these TCRs recognize remains unknown. Using immunoSEQ multiplex PCR, the repertoire was profiled, and TCRdb retains in-frame clones only, with some absent. The table shows fewer than 90,000 clones, with roughly 73% occurring only once. Sample: CD4+ T cells from PBMCs cultured with HIV peptides, taken before COVID-19 vaccination. The origin of the receptors is a human donor who had a prior SARS-CoV-2 infection. Each CDR3 is given with its conserved first and last residue. Fields, in order: V gene, clone size, D gene, J gene, CDR3 protein, CDR3 DNA. The D gene is left open where the match is weak. Clone sizes are given selectively: once, few, many, or a class where the clone is expanded.

TRBV3-1/TRBV3-2	-	-	TRBJ2-5	CASVSGFQETQYF	TGTGCCAGCGTCAGCGGCTTCCAAGAGACCCAGTACTTC
TRBV15	-	-	TRBJ2-2	CATSRGAGELFF	TGTGCCACCAGCCGCGGAGCCGGGGAGCTGTTTTTT
TRBV21-1	-	-	TRBJ2-1	CASSNPSSSSRKYNEQFF	TGTGCCAGCAGCAACCCATCTTCGTCGAGTAGGAAATACAATGAGCAGTTCTTC
TRBV2	-	-	TRBJ2-7	CASSEHSYEQYF	TGTGCCAGCAGTGAACACTCCTACGAGCAGTACTTC
TRBV19	-	TRBD1	TRBJ2-2	CASSNPQGGGTGELFF	TGTGCCAGTAGTAACCCACAGGGGGGCGGCACCGGGGAGCTGTTTTTT
TRBV11-2	-	TRBD1	TRBJ2-7	CASSLVYRGSYEQYF	TGTGCCAGCAGCTTAGTATACAGGGGTTCCTACGAGCAGTACTTC
TRBV6-4	-	TRBD2	TRBJ2-3	CASSVAGGDTQYF	TGTGCCAGCAGTGTCGCGGGGGGGGATACGCAGTATTTT
TRBV3-1/TRBV3-2	-	-	TRBJ1-6	CASSQERGTLAYNSPLHF	TGTGCCAGCAGCCAAGAACGTGGGACACTTGCCTATAATTCACCCCTCCACTTT
TRBV13	-	-	TRBJ1-4	CASSSGHQAEKLFF	TGTGCCAGCAGCTCGGGACATCAGGCGGAAAAACTGTTTTTT
TRBV5-5	-	-	TRBJ2-1	CASSFEITYNEQFF	TGTGCCAGCAGCTTTGAGATTACCTACAATGAGCAGTTCTTC
TRBV3-1/TRBV3-2	-	-	TRBJ1-4	CASSQGGRAGEKLFF	TGTGCCAGCAGCCAAGGCGGGAGGGCTGGGGAAAAACTGTTTTTT
TRBV20-1	-	-	TRBJ1-1	CSARGNTEAFF	TGCAGTGCTAGAGGGAACACTGAAGCTTTCTTT
TRBV6-5	few	-	TRBJ1-1	CASNPLGGKNTEAFF	TGTGCCAGCAACCCCCTCGGGGGCAAGAACACTGAAGCTTTCTTT
TRBV19	-	-	TRBJ2-1	CASNLGVANEQFF	TGTGCCAGTAATCTGGGGGTTGCCAATGAGCAGTTCTTC
TRBV30	-	-	TRBJ2-5	CAWTLWGAGQETQYF	TGTGCCTGGACCCTCTGGGGGGCAGGACAAGAGACCCAGTACTTC
TRBV5-8	-	-	TRBJ1-5	CASSLQGFQPQHF	TGTGCCAGCAGCTTGCAGGGGTTTCAGCCCCAGCATTTT
TRBV7-2	-	TRBD2	TRBJ2-5	CASRAGVFETQYF	TGTGCCAGCCGAGCGGGAGTATTTGAGACCCAGTACTTC
TRBV9	-	TRBD2	TRBJ2-2	CASSVGTSGSRTGELFF	TGTGCCAGCAGCGTAGGGACTAGCGGGAGTCGGACCGGGGAGCTGTTTTTT
TRBV30	-	-	TRBJ1-5	CAWSGQRNQPQHF	TGTGCCTGGAGTGGACAGCGCAATCAGCCCCAGCATTTT
TRBV19	-	TRBD1	TRBJ1-5	CASRQGPNQPQHF	TGTGCCAGCAGACAGGGCCCCAATCAGCCCCAGCATTTT
TRBV19	-	TRBD2	TRBJ2-7	CASSLAGSSSYEQYF	TGTGCCAGTAGCCTAGCGGGGTCGAGCTCCTACGAGCAGTACTTC
TRBV7-9	-	-	TRBJ2-2	CASSVRPGGADRTGELFF	TGTGCCAGCAGCGTACGCCCAGGGGGGGCCGATAGAACCGGGGAGCTGTTTTTT
TRBV6-1	few	-	TRBJ2-7	CASSDRDRQAATYEQYF	TGTGCCAGCAGTGACCGTGATCGACAGGCCGCGACCTACGAGCAGTACTTC
TRBV12-3/TRBV12-4	few	TRBD1	TRBJ1-1	CASSTTGGFVAFF	TGTGCCAGCAGTACGACAGGGGGTTTTGTAGCTTTCTTT